This T cell receptor beta chain appears in the sequencing data of a study of shared clonotypes between healthy human individuals. The germline V gene has CDR1 SGHRS and CDR2 YFSETQ. Trimming shortened V by 4 bases and J by 6 bases, and 14 bases separated the two germline ends. The CDR3 has 13 residues. Deep-level settings were used for running the assay. Using immunoSEQ multiplex PCR, the repertoire was profiled, and TCRdb retains in-frame clones only, with some absent. The table has approximately 2.3 million clones, over 85% seen once. All the donors were Caucasian adults who lived in Nashville, Tennessee. It was into CD45RA+ naive and CD45RA-negative memory subsets that the CD4+ cells were split.

The chain carries TRBV5-1 and TRBJ2-7; D is unclear. Sequencing was done on a sample of naive CD4+ T cells from PBMCs. Subset defined: CD45RA+ positively selected. The TCR sequence derives from a man between 18 and 29 years old in good health. Some clones in this sample may be carry-over from other donors' samples. For the CDR3, the DNA is TGCGCCAGCAGCGTTGACGGTGGTGGCGAGCAGTACTTC. Its translation is CASSVDGGGEQYF.